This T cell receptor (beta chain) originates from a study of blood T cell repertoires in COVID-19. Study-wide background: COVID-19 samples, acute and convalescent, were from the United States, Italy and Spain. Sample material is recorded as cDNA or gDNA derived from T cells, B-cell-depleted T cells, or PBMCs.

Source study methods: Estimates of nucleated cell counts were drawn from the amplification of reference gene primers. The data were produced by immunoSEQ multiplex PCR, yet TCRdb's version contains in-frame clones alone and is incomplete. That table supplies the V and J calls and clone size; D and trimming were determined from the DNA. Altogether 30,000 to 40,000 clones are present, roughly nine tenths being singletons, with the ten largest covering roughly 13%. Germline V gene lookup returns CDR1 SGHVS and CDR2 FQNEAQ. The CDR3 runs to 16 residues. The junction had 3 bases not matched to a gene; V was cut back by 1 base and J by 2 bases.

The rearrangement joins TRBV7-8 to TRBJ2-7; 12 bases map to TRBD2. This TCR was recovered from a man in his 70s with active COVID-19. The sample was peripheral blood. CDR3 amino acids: CASSLGSSGGAYEQYF. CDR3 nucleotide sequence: TGTGCCAGCAGCTTAGGGTCTAGCGGGGGGGCCTACGAGCAGTACTTC.